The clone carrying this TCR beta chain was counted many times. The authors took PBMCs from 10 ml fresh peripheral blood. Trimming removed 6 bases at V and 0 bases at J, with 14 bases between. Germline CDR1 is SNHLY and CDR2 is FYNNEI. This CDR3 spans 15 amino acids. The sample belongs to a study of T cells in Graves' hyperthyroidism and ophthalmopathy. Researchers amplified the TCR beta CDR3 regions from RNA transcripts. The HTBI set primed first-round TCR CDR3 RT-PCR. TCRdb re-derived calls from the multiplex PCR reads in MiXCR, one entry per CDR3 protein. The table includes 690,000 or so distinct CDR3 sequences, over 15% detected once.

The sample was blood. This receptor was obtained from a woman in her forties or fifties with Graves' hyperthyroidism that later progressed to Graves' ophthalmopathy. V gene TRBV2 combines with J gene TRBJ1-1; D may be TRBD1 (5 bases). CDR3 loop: CASSNRGTLNTEAFF. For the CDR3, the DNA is TGTGCCAGCAGCAACCGCGGGACCCTGAACACTGAAGCTTTCTTT.